This T cell receptor (beta chain) was documented in a study of post-analysis software for immune sequencing data. Study in general: The cohort encompassed relapsing-remitting, secondary progressive and progressive-relapsing multiple sclerosis disease courses. General observations from the study: Roughly five TRBV segments were more frequent in patients than controls; TRBV5-6, TRBV5-1 and TRBV20-1 belonged to this group. Normalized Chao1 diversity was significantly reduced in patients versus controls.

There are a few counts of this clonotype. Its antigen is undetermined. Unique molecular identifiers were present in the TCR beta cDNA libraries. TCRdb itself ran the PCR reads through MiXCR, one entry per CDR3 protein. This sample has about 770,000 distinct CDR3 sequences, with around 42% found just once. CDR3 size: 15 residues. Germline V gene data show CDR1 as SGHRS and CDR2 as YFSETQ. V was pared by 4 bases and J by 13 bases, with 9 bases of the junction left unmatched. What was sequenced was blood. This sequence was found in a girl aged 10-17 years with multiple sclerosis. The chain links TRBV5-1 to TRBJ2-1; 15 bases agree with TRBD2. DNA for the CDR3: TGCGCCAGCAGCGAAAGGACTAGCGGGAGGGCCCCTCAGTTCTTC. Encoded protein: CASSERTSGRAPQFF.